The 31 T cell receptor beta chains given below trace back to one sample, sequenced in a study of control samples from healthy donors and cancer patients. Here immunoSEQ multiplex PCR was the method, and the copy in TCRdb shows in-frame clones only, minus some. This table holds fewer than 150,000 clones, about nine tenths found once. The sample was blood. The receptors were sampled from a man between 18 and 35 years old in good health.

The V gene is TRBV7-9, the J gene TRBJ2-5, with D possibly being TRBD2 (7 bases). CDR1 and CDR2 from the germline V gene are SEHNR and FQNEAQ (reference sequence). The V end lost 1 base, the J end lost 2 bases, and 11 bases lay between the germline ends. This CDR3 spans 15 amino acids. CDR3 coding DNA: TGTGCCAGCAGCTTAGGAGGGGGGGGGCAAGAGACCCAGTACTTC. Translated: CASSLGGGGQETQYF.

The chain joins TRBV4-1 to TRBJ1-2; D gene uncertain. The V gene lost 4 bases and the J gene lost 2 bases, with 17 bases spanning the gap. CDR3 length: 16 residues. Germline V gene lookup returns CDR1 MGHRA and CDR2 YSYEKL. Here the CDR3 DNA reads TGCGCCAGCAGCCCTTACTACGCGGACGGCAACTATGGCTACACCTTC. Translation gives CASSPYYADGNYGYTF.

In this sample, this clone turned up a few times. The CDR3 DNA is TGTGCCAGCAGCACCAAATCCCAGGACGGTCAAGAGACCCAGTACTTC. It specifies CASSTKSQDGQETQYF. V and J are TRBV25-1 and TRBJ2-5; D gene ambiguous. V was shortened by 6 bases and J by 2 bases, with 19 bases between the two germline ends. The CDR3 extends over 16 amino acids. Germline CDR1 reads MGHDK; CDR2 reads SYGVNS.

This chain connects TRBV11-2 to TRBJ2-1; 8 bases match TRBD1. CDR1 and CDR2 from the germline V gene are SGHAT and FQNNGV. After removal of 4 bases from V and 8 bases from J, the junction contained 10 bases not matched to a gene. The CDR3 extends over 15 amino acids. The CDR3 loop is CASSYRDRITDEQFF. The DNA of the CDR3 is TGTGCCAGCAGCTACCGGGACAGGATCACGGATGAGCAGTTCTTC. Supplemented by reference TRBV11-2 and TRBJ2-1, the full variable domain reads EAGVAQSPRYKIIEKRQSVAFWCNPISGHATLYWYQQILGQGPKLLIQFQNNGVVDDSQLPKDRFSAERLKGVDSTLKIQPAKLEDSAVYLCASSYRDRITDEQFFGPGTRLTVL.

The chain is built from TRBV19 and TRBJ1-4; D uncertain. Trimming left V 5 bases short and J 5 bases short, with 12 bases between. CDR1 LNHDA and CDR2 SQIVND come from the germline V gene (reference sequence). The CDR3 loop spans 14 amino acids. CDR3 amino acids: CASSSRASNEKLFF. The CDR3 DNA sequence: TGTGCCAGTAGTTCACGGGCCAGCAATGAAAAACTGTTTTTT.

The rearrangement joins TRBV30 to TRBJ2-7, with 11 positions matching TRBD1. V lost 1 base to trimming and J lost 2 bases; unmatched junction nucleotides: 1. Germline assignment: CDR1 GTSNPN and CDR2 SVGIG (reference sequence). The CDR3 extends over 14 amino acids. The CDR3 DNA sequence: TGTGCCTGGAGTGGGGGACAGGGGGCCTACGAGCAGTACTTC. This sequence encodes CAWSGGQGAYEQYF.

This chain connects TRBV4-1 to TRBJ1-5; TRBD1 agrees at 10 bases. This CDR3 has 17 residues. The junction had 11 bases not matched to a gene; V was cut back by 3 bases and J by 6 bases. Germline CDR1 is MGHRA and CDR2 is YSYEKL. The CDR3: CASSHNPRQGAIQPQHF. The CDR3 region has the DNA TGCGCCAGCAGCCACAATCCTAGACAGGGGGCGATTCAGCCCCAGCATTTT.

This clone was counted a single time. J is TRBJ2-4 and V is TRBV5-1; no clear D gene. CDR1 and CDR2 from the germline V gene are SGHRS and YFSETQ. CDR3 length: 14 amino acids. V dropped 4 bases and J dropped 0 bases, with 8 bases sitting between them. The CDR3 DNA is TGCGCCAGCAGCCGAACGGGAGCCAAAAACATTCAGTACTTC. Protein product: CASSRTGAKNIQYF. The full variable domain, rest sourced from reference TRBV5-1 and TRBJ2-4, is KAGVTQTPRYLIKTRGQQVTLSCSPISGHRSVSWYQQTPGQGLQFLFEYFSETQRNKGNFPGRFSGRQFSNSRSEMNVSTLELGDSALYLCASSRTGAKNIQYFGAGTRLSVL.

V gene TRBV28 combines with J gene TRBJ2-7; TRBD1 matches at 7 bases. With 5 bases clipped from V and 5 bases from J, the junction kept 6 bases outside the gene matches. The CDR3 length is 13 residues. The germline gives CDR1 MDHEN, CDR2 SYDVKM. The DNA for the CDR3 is TGTGCCAGCAGTGTAAGGGGGCTTCACGAGCAGTACTTC. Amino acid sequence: CASSVRGLHEQYF.

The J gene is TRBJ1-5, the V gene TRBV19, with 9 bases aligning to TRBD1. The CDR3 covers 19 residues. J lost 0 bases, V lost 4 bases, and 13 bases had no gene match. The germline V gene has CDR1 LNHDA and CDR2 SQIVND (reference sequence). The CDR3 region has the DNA TGTGCCAGTAGTACCCTCGTGGGACAGGGCGGATATAGCAATCAGCCCCAGCATTTT. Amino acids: CASSTLVGQGGYSNQPQHF.

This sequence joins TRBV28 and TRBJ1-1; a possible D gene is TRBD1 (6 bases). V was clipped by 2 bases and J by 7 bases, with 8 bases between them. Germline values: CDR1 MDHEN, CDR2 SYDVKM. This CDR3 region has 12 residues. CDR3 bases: TGTGCCAGCAGTTTACAGGGGCGTGAAGCTTTCTTT. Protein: CASSLQGREAFF.

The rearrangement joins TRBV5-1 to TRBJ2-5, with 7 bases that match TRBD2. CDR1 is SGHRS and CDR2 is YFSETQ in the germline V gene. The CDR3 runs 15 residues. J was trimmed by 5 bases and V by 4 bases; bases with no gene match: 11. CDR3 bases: TGCGCCAGCAGCCCCACGCGGGAGTGGGGGGAGACCCAGTACTTC. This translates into CASSPTREWGETQYF.

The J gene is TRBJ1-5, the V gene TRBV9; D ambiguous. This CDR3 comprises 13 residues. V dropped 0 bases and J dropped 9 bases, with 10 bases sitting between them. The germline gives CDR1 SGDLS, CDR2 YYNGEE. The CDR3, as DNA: TGTGCCAGCAGCGTAGCTGAGGTTGGGCCCCAGCATTTT. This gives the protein CASSVAEVGPQHF.

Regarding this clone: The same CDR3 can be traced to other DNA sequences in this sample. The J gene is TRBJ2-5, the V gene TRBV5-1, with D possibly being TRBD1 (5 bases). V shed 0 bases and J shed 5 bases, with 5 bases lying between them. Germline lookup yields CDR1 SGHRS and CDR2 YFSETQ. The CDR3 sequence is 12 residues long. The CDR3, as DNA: TGCGCCAGCAGCTTGGCAGGGGAGACCCAGTACTTC. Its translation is CASSLAGETQYF.

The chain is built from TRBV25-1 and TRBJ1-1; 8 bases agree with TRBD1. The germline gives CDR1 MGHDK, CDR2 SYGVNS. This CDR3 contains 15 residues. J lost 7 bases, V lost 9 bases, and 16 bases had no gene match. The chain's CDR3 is CASSPDRGRRGEAFF. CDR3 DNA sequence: TGTGCCAGTTCACCAGACAGGGGAAGGCGGGGTGAAGCTTTCTTT.

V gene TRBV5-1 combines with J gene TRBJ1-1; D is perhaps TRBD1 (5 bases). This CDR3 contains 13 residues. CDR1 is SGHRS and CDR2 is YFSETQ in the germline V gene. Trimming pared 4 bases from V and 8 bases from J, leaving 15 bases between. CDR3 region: CASSGTGVGEAFF. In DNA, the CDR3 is TGCGCCAGCAGCGGAACAGGCGTCGGGGAAGCTTTCTTT.

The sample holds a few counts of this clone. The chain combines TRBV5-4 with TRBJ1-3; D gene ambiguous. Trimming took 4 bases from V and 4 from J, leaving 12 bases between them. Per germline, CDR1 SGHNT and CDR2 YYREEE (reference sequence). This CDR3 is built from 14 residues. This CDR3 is CASSRWGAGNTIYF. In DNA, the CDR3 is TGTGCCAGCAGCAGGTGGGGAGCCGGAAACACCATATATTTT.

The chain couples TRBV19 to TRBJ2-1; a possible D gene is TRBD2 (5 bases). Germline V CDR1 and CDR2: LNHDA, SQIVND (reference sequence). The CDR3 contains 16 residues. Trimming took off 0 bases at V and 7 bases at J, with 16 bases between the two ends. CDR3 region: CASSIDPSGLANEQFF. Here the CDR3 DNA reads TGTGCCAGTAGTATAGATCCGAGCGGCCTAGCTAATGAGCAGTTCTTC.

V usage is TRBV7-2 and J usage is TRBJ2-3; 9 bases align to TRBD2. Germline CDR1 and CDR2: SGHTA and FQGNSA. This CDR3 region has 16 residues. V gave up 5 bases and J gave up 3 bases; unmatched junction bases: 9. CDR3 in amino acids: CASSSKTSGTTDTQYF. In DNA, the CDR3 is TGTGCCAGCAGCAGCAAGACTAGCGGTACGACAGATACGCAGTATTTT. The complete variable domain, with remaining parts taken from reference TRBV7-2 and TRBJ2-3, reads GAGVSQSPSNKVTEKGKDVELRCDPISGHTALYWYRQSLGQGLEFLIYFQGNSAPDKSGLPSDRFSAERTGGSVSTLTIQRTQQEDSAVYLCASSSKTSGTTDTQYFGPGTRLTVL.

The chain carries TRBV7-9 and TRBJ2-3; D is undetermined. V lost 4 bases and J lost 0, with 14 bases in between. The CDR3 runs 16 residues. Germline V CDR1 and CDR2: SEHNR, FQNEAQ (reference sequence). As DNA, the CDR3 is TGTGCCAGCAGCTCAGGAGAACACTCTAGCACAGATACGCAGTATTTT. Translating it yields CASSSGEHSSTDTQYF.

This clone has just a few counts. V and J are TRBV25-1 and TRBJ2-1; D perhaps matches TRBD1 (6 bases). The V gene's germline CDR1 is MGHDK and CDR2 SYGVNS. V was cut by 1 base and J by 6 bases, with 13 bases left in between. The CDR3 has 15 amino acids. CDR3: CASSESRGETNEQFF. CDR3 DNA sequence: TGTGCCAGCAGTGAATCCAGGGGAGAGACCAATGAGCAGTTCTTC.

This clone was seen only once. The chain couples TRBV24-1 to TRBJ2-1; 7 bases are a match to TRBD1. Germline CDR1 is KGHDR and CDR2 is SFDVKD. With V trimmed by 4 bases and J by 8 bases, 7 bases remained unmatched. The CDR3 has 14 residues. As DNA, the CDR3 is TGTGCCACCAGTGACCCCAACAGGGGCGATGAGCAGTTCTTC. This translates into CATSDPNRGDEQFF.

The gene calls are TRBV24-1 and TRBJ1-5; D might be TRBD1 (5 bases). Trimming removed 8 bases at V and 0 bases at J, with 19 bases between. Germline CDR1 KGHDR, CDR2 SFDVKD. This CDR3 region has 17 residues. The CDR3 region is CATNHTGGYCSNQPQHF. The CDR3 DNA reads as TGTGCCACCAACCATACCGGGGGGTATTGTAGCAATCAGCCCCAGCATTTT.

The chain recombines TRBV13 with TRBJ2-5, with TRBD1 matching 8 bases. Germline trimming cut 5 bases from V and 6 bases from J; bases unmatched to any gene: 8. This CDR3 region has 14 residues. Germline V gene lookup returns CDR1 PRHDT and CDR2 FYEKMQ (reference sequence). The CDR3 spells CASSPRQGTKTQYF. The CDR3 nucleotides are TGTGCCAGCAGCCCCAGACAGGGGACGAAGACCCAGTACTTC.

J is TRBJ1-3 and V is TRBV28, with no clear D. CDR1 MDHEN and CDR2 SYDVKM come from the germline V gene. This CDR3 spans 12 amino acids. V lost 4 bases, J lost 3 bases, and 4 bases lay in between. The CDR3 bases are TGTGCCAGCAGTTGGCTTGGAAACACCATATATTTT. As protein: CASSWLGNTIYF.

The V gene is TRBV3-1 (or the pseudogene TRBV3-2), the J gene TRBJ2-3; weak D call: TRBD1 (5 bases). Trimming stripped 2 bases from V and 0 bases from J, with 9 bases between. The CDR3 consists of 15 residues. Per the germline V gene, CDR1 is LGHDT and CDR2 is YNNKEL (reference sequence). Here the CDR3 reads CASSQQGRSTDTQYF. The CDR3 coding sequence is TGTGCCAGCAGCCAACAGGGCAGAAGCACAGATACGCAGTATTTT.

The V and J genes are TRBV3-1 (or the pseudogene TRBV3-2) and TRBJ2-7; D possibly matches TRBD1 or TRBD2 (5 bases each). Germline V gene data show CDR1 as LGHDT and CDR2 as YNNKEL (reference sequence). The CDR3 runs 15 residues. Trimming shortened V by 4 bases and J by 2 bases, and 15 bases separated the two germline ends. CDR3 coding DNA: TGTGCCAGCAGCCGCCGGGACGCGCCCGCCTACGAGCAGTACGTC. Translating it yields CASSRRDAPAYEQYV.

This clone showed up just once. The CDR3 DNA is TGTGCCAGCAGCCTAGGTTTGGGACAGGGGAAAGAGACCCAGTACTTC. Its protein is CASSLGLGQGKETQYF. The chain combines TRBV5-5 with TRBJ2-5; 10 bases align to TRBD1. Germline V gene data show CDR1 as SGHKS and CDR2 as YYEKEE (reference sequence). V lost 4 bases, J lost 3 bases, and 9 bases stayed unmatched. This CDR3 comprises 16 residues.

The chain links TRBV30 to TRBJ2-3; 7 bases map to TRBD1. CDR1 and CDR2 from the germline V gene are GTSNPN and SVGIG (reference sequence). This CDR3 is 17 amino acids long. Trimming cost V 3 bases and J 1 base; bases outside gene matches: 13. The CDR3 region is CAWREERGRLGTDTQYF. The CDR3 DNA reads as TGTGCCTGGAGGGAGGAAAGGGGGCGCTTAGGCACAGATACGCAGTATTTT.

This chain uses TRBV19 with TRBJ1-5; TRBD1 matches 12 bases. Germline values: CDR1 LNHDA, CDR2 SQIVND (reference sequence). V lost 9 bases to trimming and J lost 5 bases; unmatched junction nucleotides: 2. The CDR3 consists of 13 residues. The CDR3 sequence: CASGTGGDQPQHF. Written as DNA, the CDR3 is TGTGCCAGCGGGACAGGGGGCGATCAGCCCCAGCATTTT.

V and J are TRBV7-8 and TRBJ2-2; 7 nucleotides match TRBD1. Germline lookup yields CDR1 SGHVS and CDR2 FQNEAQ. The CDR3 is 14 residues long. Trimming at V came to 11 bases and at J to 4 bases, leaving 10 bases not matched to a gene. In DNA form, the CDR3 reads TGTGCCTCAACCGGGACAGTAACCACCGGGGAGCTGTTTTTT. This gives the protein CASTGTVTTGELFF.